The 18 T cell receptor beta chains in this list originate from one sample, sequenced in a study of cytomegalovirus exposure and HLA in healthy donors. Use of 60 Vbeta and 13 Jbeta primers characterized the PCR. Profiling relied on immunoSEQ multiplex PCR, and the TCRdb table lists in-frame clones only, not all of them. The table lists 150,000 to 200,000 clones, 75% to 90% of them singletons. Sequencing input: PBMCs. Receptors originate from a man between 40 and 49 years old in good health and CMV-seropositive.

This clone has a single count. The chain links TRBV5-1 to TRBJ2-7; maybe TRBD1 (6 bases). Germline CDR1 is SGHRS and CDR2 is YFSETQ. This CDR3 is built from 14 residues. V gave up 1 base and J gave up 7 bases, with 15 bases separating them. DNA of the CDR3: TGCGCCAGCAGCTTGACTAACAGGGTTAGGGAGCAGTACTTC. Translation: CASSLTNRVREQYF.

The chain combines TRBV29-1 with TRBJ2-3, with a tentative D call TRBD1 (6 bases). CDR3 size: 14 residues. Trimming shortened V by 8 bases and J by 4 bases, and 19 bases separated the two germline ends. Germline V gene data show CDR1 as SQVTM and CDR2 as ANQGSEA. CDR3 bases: TGCAGCTCCGCCAGGGGACGGGGCGCAGATACGCAGTATTTT. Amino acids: CSSARGRGADTQYF.

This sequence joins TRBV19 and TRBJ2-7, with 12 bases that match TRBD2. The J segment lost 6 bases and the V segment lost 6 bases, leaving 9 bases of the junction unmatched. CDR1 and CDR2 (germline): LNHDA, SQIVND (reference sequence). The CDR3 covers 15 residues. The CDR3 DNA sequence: TGTGCCAGTAGGACCCTAGCGGGGGGGGCCGGCGAGCAGTACTTC. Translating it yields CASRTLAGGAGEQYF.

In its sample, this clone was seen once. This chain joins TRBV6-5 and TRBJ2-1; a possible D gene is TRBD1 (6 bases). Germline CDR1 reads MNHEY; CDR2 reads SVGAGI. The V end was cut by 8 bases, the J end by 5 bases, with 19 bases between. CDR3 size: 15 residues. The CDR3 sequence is CASQKGDTEHNEQFF. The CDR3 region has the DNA TGTGCCAGCCAAAAGGGGGACACCGAGCACAATGAGCAGTTCTTC.

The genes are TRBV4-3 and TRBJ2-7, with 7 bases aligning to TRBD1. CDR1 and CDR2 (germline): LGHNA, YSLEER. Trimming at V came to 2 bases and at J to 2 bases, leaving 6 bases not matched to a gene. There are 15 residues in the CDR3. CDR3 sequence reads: CASSQLRQGPYEQYF. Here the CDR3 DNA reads TGCGCCAGCAGCCAACTACGACAGGGACCCTACGAGCAGTACTTC.

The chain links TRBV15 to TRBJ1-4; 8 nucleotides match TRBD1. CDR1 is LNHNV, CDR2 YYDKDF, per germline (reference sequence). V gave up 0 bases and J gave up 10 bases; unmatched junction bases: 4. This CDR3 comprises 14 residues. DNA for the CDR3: TGTGCCACCAGCAGAGATAGGGGGACAGGAAAACTGTTTTTT. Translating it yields CATSRDRGTGKLFF. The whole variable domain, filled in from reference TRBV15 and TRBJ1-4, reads DAMVIQNPRYQVTQFGKPVTLSCSQTLNHNVMYWYQQKSSQAPKLLFHYYDKDFNNEADTPDNFQSRRPNTSFCFLDIRSPGLGDTAMYLCATSRDRGTGKLFFGSGTQLSVL.

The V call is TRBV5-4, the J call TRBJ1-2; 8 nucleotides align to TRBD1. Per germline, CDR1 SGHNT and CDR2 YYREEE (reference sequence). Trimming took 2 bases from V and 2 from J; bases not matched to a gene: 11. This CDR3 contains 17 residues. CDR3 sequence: CASSFLRITGGNYGYTF. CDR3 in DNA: TGTGCCAGCAGCTTCCTCAGGATAACAGGGGGGAACTATGGCTACACCTTC.

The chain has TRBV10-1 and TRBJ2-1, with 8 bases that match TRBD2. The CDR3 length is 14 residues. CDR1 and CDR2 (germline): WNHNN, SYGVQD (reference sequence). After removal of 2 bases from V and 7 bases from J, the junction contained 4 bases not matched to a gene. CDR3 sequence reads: CASSERGGVNEQFF. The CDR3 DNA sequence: TGCGCCAGCAGTGAGCGGGGGGGCGTAAATGAGCAGTTCTTC.

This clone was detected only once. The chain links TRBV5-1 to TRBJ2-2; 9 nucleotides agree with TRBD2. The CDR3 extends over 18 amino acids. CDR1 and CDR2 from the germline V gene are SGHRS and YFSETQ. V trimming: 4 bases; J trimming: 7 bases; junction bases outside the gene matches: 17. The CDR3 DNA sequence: TGCGCCAGCAGCGTGAACCCCCTTAGCGGGGGAATTGGCGGGGAGCTGTTTTTT. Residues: CASSVNPLSGGIGGELFF.

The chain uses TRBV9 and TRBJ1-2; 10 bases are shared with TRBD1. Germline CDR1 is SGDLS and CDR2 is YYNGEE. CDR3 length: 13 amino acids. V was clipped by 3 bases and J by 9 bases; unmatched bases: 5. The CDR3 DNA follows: TGTGCCAGCAGCGCCGGGACAGGGGAGCGCTACACCTTC. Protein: CASSAGTGERYTF.

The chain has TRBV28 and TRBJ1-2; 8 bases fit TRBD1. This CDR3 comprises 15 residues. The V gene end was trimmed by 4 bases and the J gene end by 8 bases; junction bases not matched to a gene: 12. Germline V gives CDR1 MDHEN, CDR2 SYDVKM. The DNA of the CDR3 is TGTGCCAGCAGTTCCCTACCCCAGGGGGCGGGAGGCTACACCTTC. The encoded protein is CASSSLPQGAGGYTF.

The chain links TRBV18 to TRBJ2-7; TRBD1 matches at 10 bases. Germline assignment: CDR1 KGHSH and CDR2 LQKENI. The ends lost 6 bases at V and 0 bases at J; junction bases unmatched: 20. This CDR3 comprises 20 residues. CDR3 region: CASSTIRQGAMIMSSYEQYF. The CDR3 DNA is TGTGCCAGCTCGACGATCAGACAGGGGGCAATGATAATGAGCTCCTACGAGCAGTACTTC.

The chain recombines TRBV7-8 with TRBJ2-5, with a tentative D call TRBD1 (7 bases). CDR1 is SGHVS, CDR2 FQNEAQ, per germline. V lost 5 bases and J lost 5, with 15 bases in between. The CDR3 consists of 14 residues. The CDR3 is CASSNQGGWETQYF. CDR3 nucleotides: TGTGCCAGCAGCAATCAGGGGGGTTGGGAGACCCAGTACTTC. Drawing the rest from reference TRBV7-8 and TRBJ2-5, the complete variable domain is GAGVSQSPRYKVAKRGQDVALRCDPISGHVSLFWYQQALGQGPEFLTYFQNEAQLDKSGLPSDRFFAERPEGSVSTLKIQRTQQEDSAVYLCASSNQGGWETQYFGPGTRLLVL.

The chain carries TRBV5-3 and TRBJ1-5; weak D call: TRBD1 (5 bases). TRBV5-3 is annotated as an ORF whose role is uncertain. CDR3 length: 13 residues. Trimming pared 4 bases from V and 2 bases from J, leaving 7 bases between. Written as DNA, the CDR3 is TGTGCCAGAAGCCCAGGGTGCAATCAGCCCCAGCATTTT. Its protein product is CARSPGCNQPQHF.

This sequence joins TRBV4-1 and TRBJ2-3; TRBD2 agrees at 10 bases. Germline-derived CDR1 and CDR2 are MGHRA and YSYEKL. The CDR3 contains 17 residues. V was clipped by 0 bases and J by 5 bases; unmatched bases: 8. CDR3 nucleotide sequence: TGCGCCAGCAGCCAAGAAAGCGGGGGGGCGCAGCTAGATACGCAGTATTTT. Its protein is CASSQESGGAQLDTQYF.

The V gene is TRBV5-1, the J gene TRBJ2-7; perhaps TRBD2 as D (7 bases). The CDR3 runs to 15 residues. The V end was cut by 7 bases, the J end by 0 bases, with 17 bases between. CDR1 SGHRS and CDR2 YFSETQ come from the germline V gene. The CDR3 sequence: CASALGGDASYEQYF. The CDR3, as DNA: TGCGCCAGCGCCCTAGGGGGGGACGCCTCCTACGAGCAGTACTTC.

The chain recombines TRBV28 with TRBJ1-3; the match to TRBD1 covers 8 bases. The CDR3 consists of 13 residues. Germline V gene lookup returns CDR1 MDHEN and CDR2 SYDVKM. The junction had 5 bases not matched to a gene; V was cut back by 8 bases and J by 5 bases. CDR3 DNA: TGTGCCAGCCAGACAGGGGCTCGAAACACCATATATTTT. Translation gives CASQTGARNTIYF.

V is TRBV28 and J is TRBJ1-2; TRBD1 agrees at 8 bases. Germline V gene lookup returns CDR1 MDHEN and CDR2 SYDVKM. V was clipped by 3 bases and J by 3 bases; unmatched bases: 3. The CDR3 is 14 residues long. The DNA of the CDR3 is TGTGCCAGCAGTTTGGACAGGGTGGACTATGGCTACACCTTC. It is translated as CASSLDRVDYGYTF.